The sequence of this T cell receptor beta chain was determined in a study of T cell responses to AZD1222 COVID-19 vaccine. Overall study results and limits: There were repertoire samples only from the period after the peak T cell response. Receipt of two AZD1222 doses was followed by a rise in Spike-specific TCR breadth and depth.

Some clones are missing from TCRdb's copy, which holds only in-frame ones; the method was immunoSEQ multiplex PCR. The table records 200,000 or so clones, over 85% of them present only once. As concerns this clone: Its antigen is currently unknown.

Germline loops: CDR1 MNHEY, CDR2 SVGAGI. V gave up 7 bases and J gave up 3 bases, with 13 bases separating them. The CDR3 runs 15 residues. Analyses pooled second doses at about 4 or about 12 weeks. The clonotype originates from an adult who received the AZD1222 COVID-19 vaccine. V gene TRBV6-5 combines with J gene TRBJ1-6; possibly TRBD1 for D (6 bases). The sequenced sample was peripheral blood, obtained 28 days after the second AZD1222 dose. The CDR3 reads CASTEEGGYNSPLHF. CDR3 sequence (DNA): TGTGCCAGCACCGAGGAGGGGGGCTATAATTCACCCCTCCACTTT.